Listed below are T cell receptor beta chains from one sample, sequenced in a study of blood T cell repertoires in COVID-19. TCRdb keeps only in-frame clones here, not all; method: immunoSEQ multiplex PCR. The table records about 130,000 clones, approximately 84% of them present only once. The specimen sequenced was peripheral blood. All receptors derive from a woman older than 75 with acute or convalescent COVID-19. Both conserved end residues are part of each CDR3. The D gene is left open where the match is weak. Clone size, where shown, is once, few, many, or a class for clones that have expanded.

j_call	d_call	clone_size	v_call	cdr3_nt	cdr3_aa
TRBJ2-7	TRBD2	once	TRBV7-2	TGTGCCAGCAGCCCAGCGGGGGGCCTGCCCGGGAAGCAGTACTTC	CASSPAGGLPGKQYF
TRBJ2-1	TRBD2	-	TRBV14	TGTGCCAGCAGTTCATACCGCGGGGGTGGAGAGCAGTTCTTC	CASSSYRGGGEQFF
TRBJ2-5	TRBD1	many	TRBV11-2	TGTGCCAGCAGCTCAGGGGGTAAAGAGACCCAGTACTTC	CASSSGGKETQYF
TRBJ2-7	-	-	TRBV5-4	TGTGCCAGCAGCTTCAGGGGACGCGAGCAGTACTTC	CASSFRGREQYF
TRBJ1-4	-	few	TRBV19	TGTGCCAGTAGTATAAGGGGCAGAGCAACTAATGAAAAACTGTTTTTT	CASSIRGRATNEKLFF
TRBJ2-1	TRBD2	once	TRBV6-1	TGTGCCAGCAGTGAGGTTAGCGGGAGGGCAGGAGAGCAGTTCTTC	CASSEVSGRAGEQFF
TRBJ2-7	TRBD2	-	TRBV7-8	TGTGCCAGCAGCCAAGGGTCTGTCAGGACTAGCGGGAGGGCTCCCTACGAGCAGTACTTC	CASSQGSVRTSGRAPYEQYF
TRBJ2-5	-	once	TRBV15	TGTGCCACCAGCAGATACAGAGTTCAAGGAGAGACCCAGTACTTC	CATSRYRVQGETQYF
TRBJ2-7	-	-	TRBV12-3/TRBV12-4	TGTGCCAGCAAGCGGACGGTCTCCTACGAGCAGTACTTC	CASKRTVSYEQYF
TRBJ1-2	TRBD1	-	TRBV11-1	TGTGCCAGCAGCTGCAGGACAGGGGGCGTGTACTATGGCTACACCTTC	CASSCRTGGVYYGYTF
TRBJ2-3	TRBD2	-	TRBV7-9	TGTGCCAGCAGTCCTAGCGGGGGGCCCACAGATACGCAGTATTTT	CASSPSGGPTDTQYF
TRBJ1-3	TRBD1	-	TRBV18	TGTGCCAGCTCACCAAATGACGGACAGGCCTTATATTTT	CASSPNDGQALYF
TRBJ1-3	TRBD1	-	TRBV5-1	TGCGCCAGCAGCTTGGCCTTTGCAGGGGGGTCTGGAAACACCATATATTTT	CASSLAFAGGSGNTIYF
TRBJ1-3	TRBD1	-	TRBV12-3/TRBV12-4	TGTGCCAGCACCACAGGGGAAGGAAACACCATATATTTT	CASTTGEGNTIYF
TRBJ1-1	TRBD1	-	TRBV10-3	TGTGCCATCAGAACCGGGACAGAGAACACTGAAGCTTTCTTT	CAIRTGTENTEAFF
TRBJ2-3	TRBD2	few	TRBV11-3	TGTGCCAGCAGCTTCGGGACTAGCGGGAGGGCAGATACGCAGTATTTT	CASSFGTSGRADTQYF
TRBJ2-5	TRBD2	-	TRBV18	TGTGCCAGCTCACCGGAAACTAGCGCGAGGTACCAAGAGACCCAGTACTTC	CASSPETSARYQETQYF
TRBJ2-4	-	few	TRBV7-2	TGTGCCAGCAGCTTAGAGGCGGGAACCCCTGGTGGGAGCATTCAGTACTTC	CASSLEAGTPGGSIQYF
TRBJ1-1	-	-	TRBV4-3	TGCGCCAGCAGCCAGATTACAGGGTACACTGAAGCTTTCTTT	CASSQITGYTEAFF
TRBJ2-3	TRBD2	-	TRBV5-1	TGCGCCAGCACCGCCCTGACTAGCGGGGACACAGATACGCAGTATTTT	CASTALTSGDTDTQYF
TRBJ2-1	-	-	TRBV5-1	TGCGCCAGCAGCTTGGGCGGCGGGCGGATCTCCTACAATGAGCAGTTCTTC	CASSLGGGRISYNEQFF
TRBJ1-5	-	-	TRBV30	TGTGCCTGGAGTGTGCCTACCGGGGTCGGAGCTTGGCAGCCCCAGCATTTT	CAWSVPTGVGAWQPQHF
TRBJ2-1	TRBD2	once	TRBV7-6	TGTGCCAGCAGCTTAGTGCGGGAGGTCTACAATGAGCAGTTCTTC	CASSLVREVYNEQFF
TRBJ2-7	TRBD1	-	TRBV30	TGTGCCTGGAGTGTTAGGGGACAGGGGGCGCCCGAGCAGTACTTC	CAWSVRGQGAPEQYF
TRBJ2-2	TRBD1	-	TRBV6-5	TGTGCCAGCAGTCGGACAGGGTCCGGGGAGCTGTTTTTT	CASSRTGSGELFF
TRBJ2-6	-	-	TRBV9	TGTGCCAGCAGCGACTCAAGCTCTGGGGCCAACGTCCTGACTTTC	CASSDSSSGANVLTF
TRBJ1-5	-	-	TRBV2	TGTGCCAGCAGTGAAGACAGAAACAATCAGCCCCAGCATTTT	CASSEDRNNQPQHF
TRBJ2-1	-	-	TRBV5-8	TGTGCCAGCAGCCCCGGGACAAATTACAATGAGCAGTTCTTC	CASSPGTNYNEQFF
TRBJ2-7	-	-	TRBV5-1	TGCGCCAGCAGCTTGGGGGCAGGTTATACCTACGAGCAGTACTTC	CASSLGAGYTYEQYF
TRBJ1-2	TRBD1	few	TRBV6-5	TGTGCCAGCAGGTCCGGGACAGGGAACTATGGCTACACCTTC	CASRSGTGNYGYTF
TRBJ2-7	-	-	TRBV7-2	TGTGCCAGCAGCTATAGCGTAAGCTCCTACGAGCAGTACTTC	CASSYSVSSYEQYF
TRBJ2-5	TRBD2	-	TRBV7-6	TGTGCCAGCAGCTTAGCGTTTCGGGGGGGCAGGGAGACCCAGTACTTC	CASSLAFRGGRETQYF
TRBJ2-3	-	-	TRBV18	TGTGCCAGCTCACAGGACACAGGACGCACAGATACGCAGTATTTT	CASSQDTGRTDTQYF
TRBJ2-7	TRBD2	-	TRBV7-2	TGTGCCAGCAGCTTAGGGGCTAGCGGGGGGGCCGGGTACGAGCAGTACTTC	CASSLGASGGAGYEQYF
TRBJ2-1	TRBD1	-	TRBV19	TGTGCCAGTAGTATCCCACGGACAGGGGGCAGCTACAATGAGCAGTTCTTC	CASSIPRTGGSYNEQFF